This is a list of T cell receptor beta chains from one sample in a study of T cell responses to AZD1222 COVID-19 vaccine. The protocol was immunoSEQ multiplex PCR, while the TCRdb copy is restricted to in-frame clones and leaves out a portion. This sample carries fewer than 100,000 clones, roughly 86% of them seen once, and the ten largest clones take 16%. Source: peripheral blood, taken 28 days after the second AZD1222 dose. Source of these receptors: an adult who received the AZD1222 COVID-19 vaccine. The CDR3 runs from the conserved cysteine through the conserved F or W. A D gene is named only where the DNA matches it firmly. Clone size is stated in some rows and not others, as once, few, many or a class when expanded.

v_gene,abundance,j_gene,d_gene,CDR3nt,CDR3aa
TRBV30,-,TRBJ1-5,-,TGTGCCTGGGCCTCTGGGAGGGACCAGCCCCAGCATTTT,CAWASGRDQPQHF
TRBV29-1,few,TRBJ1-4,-,TGCAGCGTTGAATTGAGTGAAAAACTGTTTTTT,CSVELSEKLFF
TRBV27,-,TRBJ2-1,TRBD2,TGTGCCAGCAGTTCAGCCAGGGGACTAGCGGGAGGGCCCGCCTACAATGAGCAGTTCTTC,CASSSARGLAGGPAYNEQFF
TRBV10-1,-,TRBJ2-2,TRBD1,TGCGCCAGCTCCCTACAGGGGGGCACCGGGGAGCTGTTTTTT,CASSLQGGTGELFF
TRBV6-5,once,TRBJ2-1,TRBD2,TGTGCCAGCAGTTTATGGACTAGCAAGGGAGATGAGCAGTTCTTC,CASSLWTSKGDEQFF
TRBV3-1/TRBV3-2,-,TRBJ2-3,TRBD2,TGTGCCAGCAGCCAAGCACTAGCGGGAGGTACAGATACGCAGTATTTT,CASSQALAGGTDTQYF
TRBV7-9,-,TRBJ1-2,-,TGTGCCAGCAGCTTAGGGGAGGGTGGCTACACCTTC,CASSLGEGGYTF
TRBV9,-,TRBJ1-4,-,TGTGCCAGCACCGAAGGGGGGGGCTTAGGAGAAAAACTGTTTTTT,CASTEGGGLGEKLFF
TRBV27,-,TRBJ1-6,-,TGTGCCAGCAGTTTTTCCGGGGGATATAATTCACCCCTCCACTTT,CASSFSGGYNSPLHF
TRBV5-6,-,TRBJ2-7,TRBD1,TGTGCCAGCAGCTTCCAGGGGGAACTATCCTACGAGCAGTACTTC,CASSFQGELSYEQYF
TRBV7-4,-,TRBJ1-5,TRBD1,TGTGCCAGCAGCGAAAGACAGGGAAGACGGCCCCAGCATTTT,CASSERQGRRPQHF
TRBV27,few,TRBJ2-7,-,TGTGCCAGCAGGGGCTATGGGTCCTACGAGCAGTACTTC,CASRGYGSYEQYF
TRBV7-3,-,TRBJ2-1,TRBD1,TGTGCCAGCAGCTTGGGGACTGACAGGGGTGAATACAATGAGCAGTTCTTC,CASSLGTDRGEYNEQFF
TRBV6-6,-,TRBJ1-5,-,TGTGCCAGCAGTTACGAGCGGGGGTCGGGCAATCAGCCCCAGCATTTT,CASSYERGSGNQPQHF
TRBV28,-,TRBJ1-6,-,TGTGCCAGCCGAAAGCTTAATTCACCCCTCCACTTT,CASRKLNSPLHF
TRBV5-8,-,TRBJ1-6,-,TGTGCCAGCAGCTTTCGGGGGCGCGATAATTCACCCCTCCACTTT,CASSFRGRDNSPLHF
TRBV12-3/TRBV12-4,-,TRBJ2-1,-,TGTGCCAGCAGGACTGCAGACAATGAGCAGTTCTTC,CASRTADNEQFF
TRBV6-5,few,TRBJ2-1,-,TGTGCCAGCAGCAGACTAAGCTCCTACAATGAGCAGTTCTTC,CASSRLSSYNEQFF
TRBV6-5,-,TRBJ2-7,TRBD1,TGTGCCCACGGACAGGGGTTCGACGAGCAGTACTTC,CAHGQGFDEQYF
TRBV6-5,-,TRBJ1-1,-,TGTGCCAGCAGTTACTCGGTGTTGAACACTGAAGCTTTCTTT,CASSYSVLNTEAFF
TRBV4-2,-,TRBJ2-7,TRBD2,TGTGCCAGCAGCCAAGACGGCGGGAGGGCCGACTACGAGCAGTACTTC,CASSQDGGRADYEQYF
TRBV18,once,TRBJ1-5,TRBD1,TGTGCCAGCTCGCCGGGGACAGGGGGAAATCAGCCCCAGCATTTT,CASSPGTGGNQPQHF
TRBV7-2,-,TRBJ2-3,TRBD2,TGTGCCAGCATCAGACTAGCGGGGTACACAGATACGCAGTATTTT,CASIRLAGYTDTQYF
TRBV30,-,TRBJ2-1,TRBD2,TGTGCCTGGACATGGCTAGCGGGAGAGCAGTTCTTC,CAWTWLAGEQFF
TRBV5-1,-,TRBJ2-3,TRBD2,TGCGCCAGCAGCTTGGGGGGACTAGCGGGAGCAGATACGCAGTATTTT,CASSLGGLAGADTQYF
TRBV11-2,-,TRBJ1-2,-,TGTGCCAGCAGCTTCCGTGAGGAGTATGGCTACACCTTC,CASSFREEYGYTF
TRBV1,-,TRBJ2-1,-,TGCACCAGCAGCCTTCAGTTTTGTCCCTATGAGCAGTTCTTC,CTSSLQFCPYEQFF
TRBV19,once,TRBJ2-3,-,TGTGCCAGTAGTATCGGGGGGCCAGATACGCAGTATTTT,CASSIGGPDTQYF
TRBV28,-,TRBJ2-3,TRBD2,TGTGCCAGCTCCGGGACTAGGGCCGGTACGCAGTATTTT,CASSGTRAGTQYF
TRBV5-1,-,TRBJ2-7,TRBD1,TGCGCCAGCAGGTTGCAACAGGGGGCGCGGGAGCAGTACTTC,CASRLQQGAREQYF